This TCR beta chain was found in a study of T cell repertoires in cytomegalovirus infection. Trimming pared 0 bases from V and 0 bases from J, leaving 8 bases between. Looked up from germline, CDR1 is SGHAT and CDR2 is FQNNGV. The CDR3 runs 16 residues. TCRdb reprocessed the reads with MiXCR, giving one entry per CDR3 protein. The sample includes about 440,000 distinct CDR3 sequences, approximately 30% of them seen just once. The sample was PBMCs. The receptor was derived from a human donor in good health (CMV status not recorded). Some clones in this sample may be carry-over from other donors' samples. This chain links TRBV11-2 with TRBJ1-4, with a tentative D call TRBD1 (5 bases). The CDR3 sequence: CASSLDGAATNEKLFF. DNA for the CDR3: TGTGCCAGCAGCTTAGATGGGGCAGCAACTAATGAAAAACTGTTTTTT.